The 2 T cell receptor beta chains below all came from one sample that was sequenced in a study of Ad26.COV2.S vaccination and SARS-CoV-2 variants. Repertoires were generated with immunoSEQ multiplex PCR, while TCRdb's copy carries only in-frame clones and drops some. The sample lists around 450,000 clones; roughly 88% were seen once. Treatment noted: some 20 received Ad26.COV2.S at low or high dose, single or two shots; 5 received placebo; per-sample allocation not given. The samples were gathered on day 63 after the first injection of vaccine or placebo. The sequenced sample was peripheral blood, obtained in a trial of Ad26.COV2.S vaccine versus placebo. Receptors were obtained from a person aged 18-60 years who received the Ad26.COV2.S COVID-19 vaccine or a placebo.

The V call is TRBV3-1 (or the pseudogene TRBV3-2), the J call TRBJ2-3, with 8 bases that match TRBD2. Trimming took 4 bases from V and 1 from J; bases not matched to a gene: 10. The CDR3 has 17 amino acids. Germline CDR1 and CDR2: LGHDT and YNNKEL (reference sequence). The CDR3 loop reads CASSLTTSGDGTDTQYF. CDR3 nucleotide sequence: TGTGCCAGCAGCCTTACTACTAGCGGAGACGGCACAGATACGCAGTATTTT.

There are a few counts of this clone. The chain uses TRBV9 and TRBJ1-3; D unresolved. The CDR3 runs 13 residues. CDR1 and CDR2 from the germline V gene are SGDLS and YYNGEE. With 6 bases removed from V and 2 bases from J, the gap between germline ends came to 9 bases. CDR3 in DNA: TGTGCCAGCAATACTAGCCCTGGAAACACCATATATTTT. This sequence encodes CASNTSPGNTIYF.